The next 11 T cell receptor beta chains were all read from a single sample in a study of cytomegalovirus exposure and HLA in healthy donors (dated by TCRdb to 2016 to 2017). The library was produced with the immunoSEQ multiplex PCR assay. TCRdb mirrors the immuneACCESS table, restricted to in-frame sequences. Some clones are absent from its copies; in checked studies, under half trace to an unresolved V gene, and the reason for the others is unknown. Here the sample has over 200,000 clones; 70% to 90% occur a single time. The top ten clonotypes cover 5.5% to 6.5% of the sample. The sample comprised PBMCs. The receptors were gathered from a woman between 18 and 29 years old in good health and CMV-seronegative.

The chain combines TRBV13 with TRBJ1-4; 9 bases map to TRBD1. CDR1 is PRHDT, CDR2 FYEKMQ, per germline (reference sequence). CDR3 size: 15 residues. V shed 5 bases, J shed 7 bases, and the junction held 8 bases outside the gene matches. Here the CDR3 reads CASSQRTTGGEKLFF. The CDR3 nucleotides are TGTGCCAGCAGCCAGCGCACGACAGGGGGTGAAAAACTGTTTTTT.

This sequence joins TRBV7-3 and TRBJ2-5; D is ambiguous. The CDR3 is made up of 13 amino acids. Per germline, CDR1 SGHTA and CDR2 FQGTGA. V lost 4 bases to trimming and J lost 5 bases, with 11 bases between them. The CDR3 DNA follows: TGTGCCAGCAGCTATAAGTCGAGGGAGACCCAGTACTTC. It encodes CASSYKSRETQYF.

The chain carries TRBV6-5 and TRBJ1-2; TRBD1 matches at 7 bases. Germline V gene data show CDR1 as MNHEY and CDR2 as SVGAGI. This CDR3 spans 16 amino acids. Losses at the gene ends were 4 bases for V and 1 base for J; bases not matched to a gene: 9. CDR3 nucleotides: TGTGCCAGCAGTTCCCTAGACGACAGGGTTAACTATGGCTACACCTTC. This gives the protein CASSSLDDRVNYGYTF.

The chain recombines TRBV4-2 with TRBJ1-4; D gene uncertain. CDR1 and CDR2 from the germline V gene are LGHNA and YNFKEQ. V lost 4 bases to trimming and J lost 6 bases, with 15 bases between them. This CDR3 has 15 amino acids. CDR3 region: CASSRNAGGDEKLFF. CDR3 DNA sequence: TGTGCCAGCAGCCGCAACGCGGGAGGTGATGAAAAACTGTTTTTT.

This chain links TRBV2 with TRBJ2-7; 7 positions match TRBD2. From germline, CDR1 is SNHLY and CDR2 FYNNEI. CDR3 length equals 17 residues. The junction had 17 bases not matched to a gene; V was cut back by 2 bases and J by 7 bases. The CDR3 reads CASSERSFGQGGREQYF. The DNA of the CDR3 is TGTGCCAGCAGTGAAAGGAGTTTTGGGCAGGGAGGGAGAGAGCAGTACTTC.

This rearrangement joins TRBV5-4 to TRBJ1-3, with 9 bases aligning to TRBD1. The V gene's germline CDR1 is SGHNT and CDR2 YYREEE (reference sequence). The CDR3 is 15 amino acids. The junction had 8 bases not matched to a gene; V was cut back by 3 bases and J by 7 bases. The CDR3 loop is CASSSPDRGINTIYF. CDR3 sequence (DNA): TGTGCCAGCAGCTCCCCGGACAGGGGTATTAACACCATATATTTT.

The genes are TRBV5-4 and TRBJ1-1; TRBD1 is a possible D gene (5 bases). The V end was cut by 0 bases, the J end by 4 bases, with 7 bases between. Germline V gene lookup returns CDR1 SGHNT and CDR2 YYREEE (reference sequence). The CDR3 loop spans 13 amino acids. Written as DNA, the CDR3 is TGTGCCAGCAGCTTGGCAGGGAGCACTGAAGCTTTCTTT. Its protein is CASSLAGSTEAFF.

This clone was observed a few times. The chain employs TRBV19 and TRBJ2-1, with 11 nucleotides matching TRBD2. CDR3 length: 15 residues. The junction had 2 bases not matched to a gene; V was cut back by 3 bases and J by 4 bases. Germline lookup yields CDR1 LNHDA and CDR2 SQIVND (reference sequence). The DNA for the CDR3 is TGTGCCAGTAGTATCTCTAGCGGGGGGTACAATGAGCAGTTCTTC. Translating gives CASSISSGGYNEQFF.

This clone occurred once. The gene calls are TRBV6-6 and TRBJ1-1; D remains ambiguous. V dropped 8 bases and J dropped 4 bases, with 11 bases sitting between them. CDR1 is MNHNY, CDR2 SVGAGI, per germline (reference sequence). CDR3 length equals 12 residues. The CDR3 DNA follows: TGTGCCAGCCTATCACCGTCCACTGAAGCTTTCTTT. Translation gives CASLSPSTEAFF.

This clone was counted only a few times. This chain connects TRBV2 to TRBJ2-7; TRBD2 is a possible D gene (6 bases). V was cut by 8 bases and J by 2 bases, with 13 bases left in between. This CDR3 has 13 amino acids. Germline CDR1 reads SNHLY; CDR2 reads FYNNEI. The CDR3 protein is CASGRDRTYEQYF. Here the CDR3 DNA reads TGTGCCAGCGGGCGGGATCGAACCTACGAGCAGTACTTC.

This clone was recorded a few times. The chain couples TRBV28 to TRBJ2-7; D call uncertain. V dropped 6 bases and J dropped 2 bases, with 14 bases sitting between them. The CDR3 is 14 amino acids. Germline V gives CDR1 MDHEN, CDR2 SYDVKM. CDR3 coding DNA: TGTGCCAGCAGGATTAGTCGGGCAACCTACGAGCAGTACTTC. This sequence encodes CASRISRATYEQYF.